This T cell receptor (beta chain) is drawn from a study of CD8+CD57+ T cells in acquired aplastic anemia. Study-level information: Average DNA yield from sorted CD4+ and CD8+ cells was 3.2 ug.

For sequencing, patients were chosen who had shown expansion of CD8+CD57+ cells by flow cytometry. Template material for TCR beta VDJ and CDR3 profiling consisted of genomic DNA. TCRdb re-called the reads with MiXCR, one entry per CDR3 protein. The data contain 450,000 to 600,000 distinct CDR3 sequences, roughly 34% of them singletons. CDR3 length equals 18 residues. Germline values: CDR1 SGHNT, CDR2 YYREEE (reference sequence). V lost 0 bases to trimming and J lost 4 bases; unmatched junction nucleotides: 10. The source is a human donor with aplastic anemia. Material: sorted CD4+, CD8+, or CD8+CD57+ T cells (not recorded which) from PBMCs. This chain uses TRBV5-4 with TRBJ2-1; TRBD2 matches 10 bases. The CDR3 sequence: CASSLARLGLAAYNEQFF. Here the CDR3 DNA reads TGTGCCAGCAGCTTGGCCCGATTAGGACTAGCGGCATACAATGAGCAGTTCTTC.